This passage covers 32 T cell receptor beta chains from one sample sequenced in a study of cytomegalovirus exposure and HLA in healthy donors. With 60 Vbeta and 13 Jbeta primers, the PCR was carried out. The table came from immunoSEQ multiplex PCR; TCRdb's copy has only in-frame clones and leaves some out. Seen here are about 190,000 clones, approximately 86% observed once, and the top ten hold about 1%. What was sequenced was PBMCs. All receptors derive from a boy between 2 and 10 years old in good health and CMV-seronegative.

In DNA form, the CDR3 reads TGTGCCAGCAGGAGCCTCAGGGGAGATGGCACCGGGGAGCTGTTTTTT. It is translated as CASRSLRGDGTGELFF. This rearrangement joins TRBV28 to TRBJ2-2; possible D gene TRBD1, 6 bases. Germline CDR1 reads MDHEN; CDR2 reads SYDVKM. The CDR3 sequence is 16 residues long. Trimming removed 6 bases at V and 4 bases at J, with 18 bases between.

This clone was seen a handful of times. V is TRBV27 and J is TRBJ2-5; D is perhaps TRBD2 (5 bases). The V and J ends lost 3 bases and 4 bases respectively, with 21 bases between them. Per the germline V gene, CDR1 is MNHEY and CDR2 is SMNVEV (reference sequence). There are 17 residues in the CDR3. The CDR3 DNA sequence: TGTGCCAGCAGTTTCCGACCGGCAGCGTTAGGAGGAGAGACCCAGTACTTC. Its protein product is CASSFRPAALGGETQYF.

V and J are TRBV19 and TRBJ1-5, with 8 bases fitting TRBD1. Germline V lookup: CDR1 LNHDA, CDR2 SQIVND (reference sequence). This CDR3 is built from 17 residues. Trimming took 3 bases from V and 2 from J; bases not matched to a gene: 9. The CDR3 here is CASSIYQGAGGNQPQHF. CDR3 coding DNA: TGTGCCAGTAGTATTTACCAGGGGGCCGGTGGCAATCAGCCCCAGCATTTT. Together with reference TRBV19 and TRBJ1-5, the CDR3 gives the full variable domain: DGGITQSPKYLFRKEGQNVTLSCEQNLNHDAMYWYRQDPGQGLRLIYYSQIVNDFQKGDIAEGYSVSREKKESFPLTVTSAQKNPTAFYLCASSIYQGAGGNQPQHFGDGTRLSIL.

In its sample, this clone was seen once. The chain employs TRBV9 and TRBJ1-1; weak D call: TRBD1 (6 bases). Trimming took 3 bases from V and 0 from J, leaving 15 bases between them. Germline CDR1 and CDR2: SGDLS and YYNGEE. The CDR3 is 16 amino acids. CDR3 loop: CASSGSNRVLNTEAFF. The CDR3 region has the DNA TGTGCCAGCAGCGGATCAAACAGGGTCTTGAACACTGAAGCTTTCTTT.

The V call is TRBV7-6, the J call TRBJ2-7, with 10 bases aligning to TRBD2. The junction had 8 bases not matched to a gene; V was cut back by 2 bases and J by 7 bases. Germline V CDR1 and CDR2: SGHVS, FNYEAQ. This CDR3 comprises 15 residues. CDR3 nucleotides: TGTGCCAGCAGCTTATCTAGCGGGAGTGGGGGTGAGCAGTACTTC. It codes for CASSLSSGSGGEQYF.

V gene TRBV4-1 combines with J gene TRBJ2-7; 8 nucleotides align to TRBD1. Germline V CDR1 and CDR2: MGHRA, YSYEKL. Trimming took 4 bases from V and 6 from J; bases not matched to a gene: 11. CDR3 length: 15 amino acids. In DNA, the CDR3 is TGCGCCAGCAGCCGCCTTGACAGGGGTTCCCGCGAGCAGTACTTC. Protein sequence: CASSRLDRGSREQYF.

The V gene is TRBV6-5, the J gene TRBJ2-6; tentative D call: TRBD1 (6 bases). The CDR3 runs to 15 residues. The germline gives CDR1 MNHEY, CDR2 SVGAGI. Trimming took off 6 bases at V and 2 bases at J, with 11 bases between the two ends. The CDR3 reads CASSHRAAGANVLTF. The CDR3 DNA reads TGTGCCAGCAGCCACAGGGCAGCTGGGGCCAACGTCCTGACTTTC.

This chain links TRBV6-5 with TRBJ1-2; D possibly corresponds to TRBD1 (6 bases). Germline values: CDR1 MNHEY, CDR2 SVGAGI. Trimming removed 6 bases from V and 5 bases from J, with 10 bases in between. This CDR3 contains 12 residues. This chain's CDR3 is CASSEQGYGYTF. The CDR3 nucleotides read TGTGCCAGCAGCGAACAGGGTTATGGCTACACCTTC.

The rearrangement uses TRBV28 and TRBJ2-6; TRBD2 matches at 13 bases. The CDR3 covers 18 residues. V was pared by 6 bases and J by 0 bases, with 5 bases of the junction left unmatched. The V gene's germline CDR1 is MDHEN and CDR2 SYDVKM. This CDR3 is CASSWGLAGISGANVLTF. The CDR3, as DNA: TGTGCCAGCAGCTGGGGACTAGCGGGGATCTCTGGGGCCAACGTCCTGACTTTC.

The genes are TRBV15 and TRBJ1-1; the D is unclear. The germline CDR1 and CDR2 sequences are LNHNV and YYDKDF (reference sequence). The CDR3 runs to 13 residues. Trimming took 6 bases from V and 4 from J, leaving 12 bases between them. The chain's CDR3 is CATRTNLGTEAFF. As DNA, the CDR3 is TGTGCCACCAGGACAAACCTGGGCACTGAAGCTTTCTTT.

The chain combines TRBV7-8 with TRBJ2-5; 12 bases match TRBD2. The CDR3 has 17 residues. Looked up from germline, CDR1 is SGHVS and CDR2 is FQNEAQ. J gave up 3 bases and V 1 base, and 6 bases lay outside the gene matches. This CDR3 is CASSLDTSGGFEETQYF. The CDR3 DNA sequence: TGTGCCAGCAGCTTAGATACTAGCGGGGGGTTTGAAGAGACCCAGTACTTC.

The genes are TRBV5-4 and TRBJ2-3, with D maybe TRBD2 (7 bases). This CDR3 is built from 17 residues. V dropped 1 base and J dropped 1 base, with 16 bases sitting between them. Germline CDR1 and CDR2: SGHNT and YYREEE (reference sequence). The CDR3 loop is CASSLPLRGAGTDTQYF. The CDR3 DNA is TGTGCCAGCAGCTTGCCGTTACGGGGGGCAGGCACAGATACGCAGTATTTT.

The CDR3 spells CATRQGQRAYGYTF. The CDR3 nucleotides read TGTGCCACCCGACAGGGACAACGGGCCTATGGCTACACCTTC. The V call is TRBV5-4, the J call TRBJ1-2; TRBD1 matches at 7 bases. The germline V gene has CDR1 SGHNT and CDR2 YYREEE (reference sequence). With V trimmed by 9 bases and J by 4 bases, 12 bases remained unmatched. The CDR3 spans 14 residues.

This chain joins TRBV27 and TRBJ2-7; tentative D call: TRBD2 (6 bases). The germline V gene has CDR1 MNHEY and CDR2 SMNVEV (reference sequence). The CDR3 contains 15 residues. V lost 6 bases to trimming and J lost 1 base, with 16 bases between them. The CDR3 is CASRLEASVSYEQYF. The CDR3 DNA reads TGTGCCAGCAGGCTTGAGGCTAGCGTATCCTACGAGCAGTACTTC.

The CDR3 sequence is CASSMGALNTEAFF. In nucleotides, the CDR3 is TGTGCCAGCAGCATGGGGGCTTTGAACACTGAAGCTTTCTTT. The genes are TRBV9 and TRBJ1-1; a weak D match, TRBD1 (6 bases). The germline V gene encodes CDR1 SGDLS and CDR2 YYNGEE. This CDR3 has 14 residues. V was shortened by 4 bases and J by 0 bases, with 10 bases between the two germline ends.

This chain links TRBV7-3 with TRBJ1-4, with 7 positions matching TRBD1. V shed 5 bases, J shed 3 bases, and the junction held 6 bases outside the gene matches. Germline V CDR1 and CDR2: SGHTA, FQGTGA. This CDR3 contains 15 residues. This chain's CDR3 is CASSPTGAANEKLFF. CDR3 sequence (DNA): TGTGCCAGCAGCCCAACAGGGGCGGCTAATGAAAAACTGTTTTTT. Using reference TRBV7-3 and TRBJ1-4 for the parts outside the CDR3, the full variable domain is GAGVSQTPSNKVTEKGKYVELRCDPISGHTALYWYRQSLGQGPEFLIYFQGTGAADDSGLPNDRFFAVRPEGSVSTLKIQRTERGDSAVYLCASSPTGAANEKLFFGSGTQLSVL.

The chain uses TRBV28 and TRBJ1-5, with D possibly being TRBD1 (6 bases). There are 16 residues in the CDR3. Deletions cut 5 bases from V and 7 bases from J, with 21 bases between. The germline gives CDR1 MDHEN, CDR2 SYDVKM. CDR3 amino acids: CASSELDRPTGQPQHF. The CDR3 bases are TGTGCCAGCAGTGAACTGGACAGACCTACAGGGCAGCCCCAGCATTTT.

For this clone: Its ends do not fully match the called genes, so a read error is possible. The chain uses TRBV10-3 and TRBJ2-5; D perhaps matches TRBD2 (5 bases). The V gene's germline CDR1 is ENHRY and CDR2 SYGVKD. The CDR3 length is 13 residues. The CDR3 region has the DNA TGTGCCATCAGTGACGGCGCACTAGAGGCCCAGTACTTC. It is translated as CAISDGALEAQYF.

The genes are TRBV29-1 and TRBJ1-2; no clear D gene. Trimming removed 0 bases from V and 8 bases from J, with 13 bases in between. The V gene's germline CDR1 is SQVTM and CDR2 ANQGSEA. The CDR3 length is 13 residues. The CDR3: CSVEDTGKWGYTF. In DNA, the CDR3 is TGCAGCGTTGAAGATACCGGGAAGTGGGGCTACACCTTC.

The V gene is TRBV30, the J gene TRBJ2-4; TRBD1 matches at 11 bases. The CDR3 is 18 amino acids. The germline gives CDR1 GTSNPN, CDR2 SVGIG (reference sequence). V shed 0 bases and J 0 bases; nucleotides not matched to a gene: 7. The CDR3: CAWSVGTGGSLAKNIQYF. The CDR3 bases are TGTGCCTGGAGTGTAGGGACAGGGGGATCTCTAGCCAAAAACATTCAGTACTTC.

The chain has TRBV11-3 and TRBJ2-2; D unclear. The CDR3 runs 12 residues. Germline assignment: CDR1 SGHNT and CDR2 YENEEA. Trimming shortened V by 3 bases and J by 6 bases, and 5 bases separated the two germline ends. This CDR3 is CASSFRAGELFF. CDR3 DNA sequence: TGTGCCAGCAGCTTTCGGGCCGGGGAGCTGTTTTTT.

A remark on this clone: Additional DNA sequences in this sample encode the identical CDR3. V gene TRBV6-5 combines with J gene TRBJ1-5; possible D gene TRBD1, 6 bases. The germline V gene encodes CDR1 MNHEY and CDR2 SVGAGI. The CDR3 extends over 15 amino acids. Trimming pared 4 bases from V and 0 bases from J, leaving 10 bases between. The CDR3 coding sequence is TGTGCCAGCAGTTTGGACAGTAATAGCAATCAGCCCCAGCATTTT. It translates to CASSLDSNSNQPQHF.

The chain recombines TRBV2 with TRBJ1-6; D not certain. Trimming took off 3 bases at V and 7 bases at J, with 7 bases between the two ends. Germline assignment: CDR1 SNHLY and CDR2 FYNNEI. The CDR3 length is 13 residues. This CDR3 reads CASSDSRNSPLHF. The DNA of the CDR3 is TGTGCCAGCAGTGATTCCAGGAATTCACCCCTCCACTTT.

This chain links TRBV7-3 with TRBJ2-1; 16 nucleotides line up with TRBD2. CDR3 length: 17 residues. Germline V gene sequence: CDR1 SGHTA, CDR2 FQGTGA. V was clipped by 4 bases and J by 5 bases; unmatched bases: 5. The CDR3 loop reads CASSSGTSGGEHNEQFF. The CDR3 DNA is TGTGCCAGCAGCTCAGGGACTAGCGGGGGGGAGCACAATGAGCAGTTCTTC.

The chain combines TRBV27 with TRBJ2-1, with D possibly matching TRBD2 (6 bases). V lost 2 bases and J 0 bases, leaving 17 bases between the germline ends. CDR3 length: 18 amino acids. CDR1 MNHEY and CDR2 SMNVEV come from the germline V gene (reference sequence). CDR3 amino acids: CASSLNLPAGLSYNEQFF. The CDR3 nucleotides read TGTGCCAGCAGTTTAAACCTTCCAGCGGGTCTCTCCTACAATGAGCAGTTCTTC.

This clone was found a few times. The chain uses TRBV6-1 and TRBJ1-1, with D uncertain. The CDR3 length is 14 residues. Trimming shortened V by 6 bases and J by 0 bases, and 11 bases separated the two germline ends. Germline lookup yields CDR1 MNHNS and CDR2 SASEGT. The CDR3 here is CASSLAQLNTEAFF. The CDR3 DNA sequence: TGTGCCAGCAGCCTCGCACAGCTGAACACTGAAGCTTTCTTT.

The rearrangement uses TRBV13 and TRBJ1-5; 7 nucleotides align to TRBD1. The CDR3 loop spans 17 amino acids. CDR1 and CDR2 (germline): PRHDT, FYEKMQ (reference sequence). Trimming took 0 bases from V and 3 from J; bases not matched to a gene: 8. CDR3 sequence reads: CASSLGPQGSNNQPQHF. The CDR3 nucleotides are TGTGCCAGCAGCTTAGGCCCACAGGGGAGTAACAATCAGCCCCAGCATTTT. Full variable domain (outside the CDR3, taken from reference TRBV13 and TRBJ1-5): AAGVIQSPRHLIKEKRETATLKCYPIPRHDTVYWYQQGPGQDPQFLISFYEKMQSDKGSIPDRFSAQQFSDYHSELNMSSLELGDSALYFCASSLGPQGSNNQPQHFGDGTRLSIL.

As DNA, the CDR3 is TGTGCCAGCGCTAGCGGGAATACCTTCAATGAGCAGTTCTTC. Its translation is CASASGNTFNEQFF. The V and J genes are TRBV6-5 and TRBJ2-1, with 9 bases fitting TRBD2. The V and J ends lost 8 bases and 6 bases, in that order; junction bases with no gene match: 8. Germline V lookup: CDR1 MNHEY, CDR2 SVGAGI. CDR3 length equals 14 residues.

The genes are TRBV6-6 and TRBJ1-1; 7 nucleotides align to TRBD1. Germline loops: CDR1 MNHNY, CDR2 SVGAGI (reference sequence). Trimming took 2 bases from V and 11 from J; bases not matched to a gene: 8. The CDR3 loop spans 13 amino acids. Here the CDR3 DNA reads TGTGCCAGCAGTTACAAAGGGGGCGACGCGGCTTTCTTT. It encodes CASSYKGGDAAFF.

The CDR3 loop is CASREGTGRPSYEQYF. CDR3 DNA: TGTGCCAGCCGTGAAGGGACAGGGCGCCCTTCCTACGAGCAGTACTTC. The rearrangement links TRBV5-8 to TRBJ2-7; 9 nucleotides line up with TRBD1. V trimming: 7 bases; J trimming: 1 base; junction bases outside the gene matches: 12. The CDR3 has 16 residues. Looked up from germline, CDR1 is SGHTS and CDR2 is YDEGEE.

This clone was detected once. This chain uses TRBV7-3 with TRBJ1-1, with TRBD1 matching over 9 bases. CDR3 length: 17 amino acids. Looked up from germline, CDR1 is SGHTA and CDR2 is FQGTGA. V was clipped by 1 base and J by 5 bases; unmatched bases: 11. The CDR3 nucleotides are TGTGCCAGCAGCTTAAGGGGATCCGGGACAGGGAGGACTGAAGCTTTCTTT. Its translation: CASSLRGSGTGRTEAFF.

The chain uses TRBV19 and TRBJ1-5; tentative D call: TRBD1 (5 bases). Germline values: CDR1 LNHDA, CDR2 SQIVND (reference sequence). The CDR3 sequence is 21 residues long. Trimming stripped 2 bases from V and 0 bases from J, with 26 bases between. This CDR3 is CASSILRYGGGASYSNQPQHF. CDR3 DNA sequence: TGTGCCAGTAGTATATTAAGGTATGGGGGAGGCGCAAGTTATAGCAATCAGCCCCAGCATTTT.